The clone carrying this T cell receptor (beta chain) was seen many times. TCRdb called the reads again in MiXCR, with one record for every CDR3 protein. The data contain roughly 20,000 distinct CDR3 sequences, 10% of them singletons. This record comes from a study of type 1 regulatory T cells. Study background: T-allo10 is an in vitro-generated, Tr1-enriched CD4 T cell product specific for alloantigen.

V was pared by 4 bases and J by 7 bases, with 15 bases of the junction left unmatched. Looked up from germline, CDR1 is DFQATT and CDR2 is SNEGSKA (reference sequence). The CDR3 runs 17 residues. This rearrangement joins TRBV20-1 to TRBJ2-2; TRBD2 matches at 10 bases. This TCR was recovered from a human donor in good health. Source material: CD4+ T cells, either the whole sample or a sorted fraction (not recorded which). The CDR3: CSAKWESAGGVVGELFF. The CDR3 DNA follows: TGCAGTGCTAAATGGGAGTCAGCGGGAGGGGTGGTCGGGGAGCTGTTTTTT.